This T cell receptor beta chain derives from a study of PD-L1 blockade in urothelial cancer. Overall study context: From 0 to 3 prior chemotherapy regimens had been given to the patients. Treatment start was followed by blood analysis at 3 weeks (second dose) and again at 6 weeks. A median around 140,000 T cells were found in blood samples.

The table came from immunoSEQ multiplex PCR; TCRdb's copy has only in-frame clones and leaves some out. The sample has some 76,000 clones, 85% to 90% seen once. The CDR3 totals 13 residues. V was shortened by 5 bases and J by 13 bases, with 17 bases between the two germline ends. Germline CDR1 and CDR2: SGHAT and FQNNGV. The receptor was derived from a man aged 55 to 70 with urothelial cancer. Sequenced material: PBMCs, taken around atezolizumab (anti-PD-L1) treatment. The chain employs TRBV11-2 and TRBJ1-4; possible D gene TRBD1, 6 bases. The CDR3 sequence is CASSPRGGQRLFF. DNA of the CDR3: TGTGCCAGCAGCCCAAGGGGGGGACAAAGACTGTTTTTT. The full variable domain, completed using reference TRBV11-2 and TRBJ1-4, is EAGVAQSPRYKIIEKRQSVAFWCNPISGHATLYWYQQILGQGPKLLIQFQNNGVVDDSQLPKDRFSAERLKGVDSTLKIQPAKLEDSAVYLCASSPRGGQRLFFGSGTQLSVL.